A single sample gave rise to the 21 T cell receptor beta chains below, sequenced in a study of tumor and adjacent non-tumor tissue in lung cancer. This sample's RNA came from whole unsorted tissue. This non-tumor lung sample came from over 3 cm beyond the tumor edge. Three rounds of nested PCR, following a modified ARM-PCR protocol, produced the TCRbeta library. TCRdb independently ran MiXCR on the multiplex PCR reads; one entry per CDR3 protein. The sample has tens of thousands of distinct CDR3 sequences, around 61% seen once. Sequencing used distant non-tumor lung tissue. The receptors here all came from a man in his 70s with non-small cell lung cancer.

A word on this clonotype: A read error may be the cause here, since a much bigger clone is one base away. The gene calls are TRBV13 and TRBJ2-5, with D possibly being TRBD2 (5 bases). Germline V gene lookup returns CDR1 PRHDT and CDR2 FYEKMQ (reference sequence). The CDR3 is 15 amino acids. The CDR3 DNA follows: TGTGCCAGCAGCTTAAGACCAGCGGAACAAGAGACCCAGTGCTTC. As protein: CASSLRPAEQETQCF.

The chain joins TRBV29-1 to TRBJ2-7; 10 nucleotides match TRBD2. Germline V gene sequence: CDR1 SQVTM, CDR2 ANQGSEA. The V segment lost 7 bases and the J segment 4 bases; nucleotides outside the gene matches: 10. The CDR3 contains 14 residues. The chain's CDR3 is CSGGTSARPYEQYF. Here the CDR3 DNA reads TGCAGCGGGGGGACTAGCGCGAGACCTTACGAGCAGTACTTC.

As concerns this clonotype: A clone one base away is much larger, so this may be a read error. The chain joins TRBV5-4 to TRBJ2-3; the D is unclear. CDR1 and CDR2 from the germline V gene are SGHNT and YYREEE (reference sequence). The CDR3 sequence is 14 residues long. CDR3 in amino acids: CASSLGGRGDAQYF. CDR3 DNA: TGTGCCAGCAGCTTAGGCGGAAGAGGAGATGCGCAGTATTTT.

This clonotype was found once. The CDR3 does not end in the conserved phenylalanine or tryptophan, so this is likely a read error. The CDR3: CAIGGMGAGTQYS. CDR3 DNA sequence: TGTGCCATCGGAGGGATGGGCGCAGGTACGCAGTATTCT. This chain joins TRBV10-3 and TRBJ2-3, with D maybe TRBD2 (6 bases). The ends were cut back, 8 bases at V and 8 bases at J, with 17 bases in the middle. Germline V gene data show CDR1 as ENHRY and CDR2 as SYGVKD. This CDR3 contains 13 residues.

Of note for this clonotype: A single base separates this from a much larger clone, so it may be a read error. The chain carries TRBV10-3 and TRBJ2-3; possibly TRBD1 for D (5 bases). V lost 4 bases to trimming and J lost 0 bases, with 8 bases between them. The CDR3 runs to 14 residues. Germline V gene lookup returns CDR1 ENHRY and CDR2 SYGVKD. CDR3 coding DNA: TGTGCCATCAGTGGCAGGGCGAGCACAGATACGCAGTATTTT. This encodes CAISGRASTDTQYF.

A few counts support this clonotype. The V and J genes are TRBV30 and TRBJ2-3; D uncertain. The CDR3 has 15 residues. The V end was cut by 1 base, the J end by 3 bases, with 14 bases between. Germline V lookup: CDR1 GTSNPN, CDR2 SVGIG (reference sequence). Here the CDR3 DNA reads TGTGCCTGGAGTGGGACCTTCATCGGTACAGATACGCAGTATTTT. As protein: CAWSGTFIGTDTQYF.

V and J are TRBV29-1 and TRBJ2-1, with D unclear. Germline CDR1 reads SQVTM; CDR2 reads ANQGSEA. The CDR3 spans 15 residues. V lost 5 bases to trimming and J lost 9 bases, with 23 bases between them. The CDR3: CSVSVTNVASSEQFF. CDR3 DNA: TGCAGCGTTAGTGTAACGAACGTGGCGTCGAGTGAGCAGTTCTTC.

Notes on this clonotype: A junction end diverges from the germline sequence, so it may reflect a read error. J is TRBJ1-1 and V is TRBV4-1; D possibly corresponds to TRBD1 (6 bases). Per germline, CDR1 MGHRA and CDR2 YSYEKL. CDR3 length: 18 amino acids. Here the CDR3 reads CASNRGDAGHNLGAEVFF. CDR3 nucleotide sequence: TGCGCCAGCAACCGAGGGGATGCGGGACACAACCTGGGGGCTGAAGTTTTCTTT.

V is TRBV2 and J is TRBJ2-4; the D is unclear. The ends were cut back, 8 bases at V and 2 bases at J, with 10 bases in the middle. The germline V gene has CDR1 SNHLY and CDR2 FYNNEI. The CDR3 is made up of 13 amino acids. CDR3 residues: CASVSITKNIQYF. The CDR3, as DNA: TGTGCCAGCGTTTCAATAACCAAAAACATTCAGTACTTC.

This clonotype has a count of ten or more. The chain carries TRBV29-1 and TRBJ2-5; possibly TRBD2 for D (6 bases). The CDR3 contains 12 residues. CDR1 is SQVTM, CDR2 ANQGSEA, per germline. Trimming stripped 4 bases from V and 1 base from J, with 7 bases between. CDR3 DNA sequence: TGCAGCGTTGGGCGGGGCCAAGAGACCCAGTACTTC. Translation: CSVGRGQETQYF.

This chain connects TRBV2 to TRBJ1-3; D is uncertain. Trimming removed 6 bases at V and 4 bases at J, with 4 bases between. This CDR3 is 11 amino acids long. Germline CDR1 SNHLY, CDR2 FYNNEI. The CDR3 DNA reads TGTGCCAGCAGACTGGGAAACACCATATATTTT. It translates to CASRLGNTIYF.

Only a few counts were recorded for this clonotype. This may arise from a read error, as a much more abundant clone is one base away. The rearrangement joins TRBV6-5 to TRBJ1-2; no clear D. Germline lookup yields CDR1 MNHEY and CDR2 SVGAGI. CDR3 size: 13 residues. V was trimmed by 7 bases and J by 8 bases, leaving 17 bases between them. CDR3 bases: TGTGCCAGCAATTTCGGTATGCGGGGAGGCTACACCTTC. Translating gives CASNFGMRGGYTF.

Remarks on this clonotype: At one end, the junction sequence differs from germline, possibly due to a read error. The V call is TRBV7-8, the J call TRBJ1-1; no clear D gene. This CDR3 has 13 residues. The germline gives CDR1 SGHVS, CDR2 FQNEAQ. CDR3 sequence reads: CASSVYLNSEAFF. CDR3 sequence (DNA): TGTGCCAGCAGCGTCTACCTGAACTCTGAAGCTTTCTTT.

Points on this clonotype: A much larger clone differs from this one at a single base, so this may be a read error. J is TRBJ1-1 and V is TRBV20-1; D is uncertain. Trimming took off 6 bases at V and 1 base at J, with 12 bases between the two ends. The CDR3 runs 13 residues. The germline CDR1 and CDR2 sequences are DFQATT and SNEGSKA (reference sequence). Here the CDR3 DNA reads TGCAGTGCCTATGAACCGAAGAACACTGAAGCTTTCTTT. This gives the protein CSAYEPKNTEAFF.

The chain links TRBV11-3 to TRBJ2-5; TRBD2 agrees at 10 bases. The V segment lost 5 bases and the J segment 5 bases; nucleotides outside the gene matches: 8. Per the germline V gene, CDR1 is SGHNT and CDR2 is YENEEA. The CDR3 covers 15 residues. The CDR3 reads CASSLLAGARETQYF. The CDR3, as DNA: TGTGCCAGCAGCCTTCTAGCGGGGGCGAGGGAGACCCAGTACTTC.

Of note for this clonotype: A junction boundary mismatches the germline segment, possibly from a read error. The DNA for the CDR3 is TGCAGCGTTCGGACAGGACCAAAGACTGAAACTTTCTTT. Residues: CSVRTGPKTETFF. The chain combines TRBV29-1 with TRBJ1-1, with 7 bases identical to TRBD1. The CDR3 has 13 residues. Per the germline V gene, CDR1 is SQVTM and CDR2 is ANQGSEA.

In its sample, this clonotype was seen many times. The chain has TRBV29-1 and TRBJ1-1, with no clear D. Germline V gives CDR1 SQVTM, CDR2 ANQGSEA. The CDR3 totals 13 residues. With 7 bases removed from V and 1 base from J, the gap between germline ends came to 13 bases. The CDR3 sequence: CSARGQENTEAFF. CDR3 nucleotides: TGCAGCGCTCGAGGGCAGGAGAACACTGAAGCTTTCTTT.

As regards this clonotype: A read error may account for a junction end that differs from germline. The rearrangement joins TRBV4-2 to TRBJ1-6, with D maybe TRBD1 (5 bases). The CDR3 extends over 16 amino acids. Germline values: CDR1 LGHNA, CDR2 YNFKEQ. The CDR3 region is CASSQDRQNTGSALHF. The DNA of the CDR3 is TGTGCCAGCAGCCAAGACAGACAGAATACTGGTTCAGCCCTCCACTTT.

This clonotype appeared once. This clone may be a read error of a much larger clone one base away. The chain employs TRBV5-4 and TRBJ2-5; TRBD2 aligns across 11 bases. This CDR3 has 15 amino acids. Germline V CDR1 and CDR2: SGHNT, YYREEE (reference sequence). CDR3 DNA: TGTACCAGCAGGAAAACTAGCGGGGGCCAAGAGACCCAGTACTTC. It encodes CTSRKTSGGQETQYF.

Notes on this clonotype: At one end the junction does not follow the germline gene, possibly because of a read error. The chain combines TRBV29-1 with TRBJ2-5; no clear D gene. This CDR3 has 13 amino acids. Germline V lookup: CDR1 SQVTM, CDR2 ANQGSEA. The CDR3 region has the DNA TGCAGCGTTGATGGCAGACTGCAAGAGAACCAGCACTTC. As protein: CSVDGRLQENQHF.

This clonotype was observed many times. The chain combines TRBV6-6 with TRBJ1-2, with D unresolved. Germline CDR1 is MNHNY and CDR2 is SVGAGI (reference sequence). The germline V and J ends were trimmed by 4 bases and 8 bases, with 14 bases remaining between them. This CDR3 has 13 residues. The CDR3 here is CASSLEGGGGYTF. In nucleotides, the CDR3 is TGTGCCAGCAGTTTGGAGGGCGGAGGCGGCTACACCTTC.